This T cell receptor beta chain was recorded in a study of CD8+CD57+ T cells in acquired aplastic anemia. Study at large: Sorted CD4+ and CD8+ cell DNA averaged roughly 3.2 ug. Researchers reported that healthy donors averaged about 9.8 million reads for CD4+ cells.

This CDR3 comprises 12 residues. Germline lookup yields CDR1 SQVTM and CDR2 ANQGSEA. Trimming pared 8 bases from V and 2 bases from J, leaving 12 bases between. Study observations and caveats: Overlap between patients and controls comprised twenty-nine CD8+ CDR3 sequences.

In regard to this clonotype: The antigen is not known. Since the CDR3 does not end with the conserved phenylalanine or tryptophan, this likely comes from a read error.

Genomic DNA, serving as template, underwent TCR beta VDJ and CDR3 profiling. TCRdb analysed the reads with MiXCR anew, one entry per CDR3 protein. The sample lists about 160,000 distinct CDR3 sequences, approximately 44% occurring once. The chain links TRBV29-1 to TRBJ1-2; TRBD1 might be the D (5 bases). The sequencing input was sorted CD4+, CD8+, or CD8+CD57+ T cells (not recorded which) from PBMCs. The clonotype comes from a human donor in good health. In DNA, the CDR3 is TGCAGCTCCGGACGGGGCAACTATGGCTACACCCTC. This gives the protein CSSGRGNYGYTL.